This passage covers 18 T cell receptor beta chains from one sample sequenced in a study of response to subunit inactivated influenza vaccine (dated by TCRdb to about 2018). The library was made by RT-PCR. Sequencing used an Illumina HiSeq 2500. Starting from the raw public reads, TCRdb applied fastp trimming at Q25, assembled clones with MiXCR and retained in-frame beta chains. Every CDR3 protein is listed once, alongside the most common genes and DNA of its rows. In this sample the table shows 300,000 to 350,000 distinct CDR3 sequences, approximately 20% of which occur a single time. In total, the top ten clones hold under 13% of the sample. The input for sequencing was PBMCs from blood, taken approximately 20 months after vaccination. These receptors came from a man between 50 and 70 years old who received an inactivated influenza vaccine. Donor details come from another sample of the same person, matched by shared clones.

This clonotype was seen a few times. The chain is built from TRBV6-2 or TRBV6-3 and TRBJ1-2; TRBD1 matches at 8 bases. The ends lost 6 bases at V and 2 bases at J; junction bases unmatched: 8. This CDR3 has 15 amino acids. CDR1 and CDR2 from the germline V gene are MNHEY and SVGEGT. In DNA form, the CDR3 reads TGTGCCAGCAGCTGGTCCAGGGGGCAGAACTATGGCTACACCTTC. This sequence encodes CASSWSRGQNYGYTF.

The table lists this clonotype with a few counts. CDR3 region: CASSQEGGFYGYTF. The DNA for the CDR3 is TGCGCCAGCAGCCAAGAAGGTGGATTCTATGGCTACACCTTC. The chain joins TRBV4-1 to TRBJ1-2; D gene uncertain. Deletions cut 0 bases from V and 4 bases from J, with 9 bases between. This CDR3 region has 14 residues. The germline gives CDR1 MGHRA, CDR2 YSYEKL.

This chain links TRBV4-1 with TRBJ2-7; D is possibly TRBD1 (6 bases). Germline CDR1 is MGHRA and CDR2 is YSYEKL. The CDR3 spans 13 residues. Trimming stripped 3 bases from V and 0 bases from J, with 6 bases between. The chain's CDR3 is CASSHRGSYEQYF. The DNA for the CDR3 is TGCGCCAGCAGCCACAGGGGCTCCTACGAGCAGTACTTC.

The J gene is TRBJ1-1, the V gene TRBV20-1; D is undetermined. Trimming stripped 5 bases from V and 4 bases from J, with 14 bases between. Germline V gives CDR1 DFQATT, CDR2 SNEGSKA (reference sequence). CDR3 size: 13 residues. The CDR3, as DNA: TGCAGTGCTGGGAAATCGGTTCGCACTGAAGCTTTCTTT. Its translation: CSAGKSVRTEAFF.

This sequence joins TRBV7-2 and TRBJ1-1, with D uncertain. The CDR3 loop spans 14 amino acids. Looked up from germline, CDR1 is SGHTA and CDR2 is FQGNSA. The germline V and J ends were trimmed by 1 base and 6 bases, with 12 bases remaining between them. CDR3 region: CASSLVVSWAEAFF. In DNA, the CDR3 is TGTGCCAGCAGCTTAGTAGTTTCCTGGGCTGAAGCTTTCTTT. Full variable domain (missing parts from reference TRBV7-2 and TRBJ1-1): GAGVSQSPSNKVTEKGKDVELRCDPISGHTALYWYRQSLGQGLEFLIYFQGNSAPDKSGLPSDRFSAERTGGSVSTLTIQRTQQEDSAVYLCASSLVVSWAEAFFGQGTRLTVV.

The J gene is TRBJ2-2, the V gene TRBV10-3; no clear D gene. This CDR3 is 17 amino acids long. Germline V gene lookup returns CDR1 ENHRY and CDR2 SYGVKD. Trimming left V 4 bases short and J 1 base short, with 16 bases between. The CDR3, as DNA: TGTGCCATCAGTGCCTTTATTGGACGGAGGAACACCGGGGAGCTGTTTTTT. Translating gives CAISAFIGRRNTGELFF.

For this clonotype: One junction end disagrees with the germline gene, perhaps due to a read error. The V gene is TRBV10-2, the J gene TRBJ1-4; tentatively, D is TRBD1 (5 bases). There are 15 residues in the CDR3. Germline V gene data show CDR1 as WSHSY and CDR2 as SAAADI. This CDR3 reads CAGRAFGGSDEKLFF. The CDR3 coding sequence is TGCGCCGGCAGGGCCTTTGGGGGGAGCGACGAAAAACTGTTTTTT.

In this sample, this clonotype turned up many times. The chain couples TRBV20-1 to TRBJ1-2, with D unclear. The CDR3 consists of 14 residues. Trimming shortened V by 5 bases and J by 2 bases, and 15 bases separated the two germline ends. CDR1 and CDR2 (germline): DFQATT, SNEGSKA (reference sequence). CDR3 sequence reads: CSAPPRASNYGYTF. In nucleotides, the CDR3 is TGCAGTGCTCCCCCGAGGGCATCCAACTATGGCTACACCTTC.

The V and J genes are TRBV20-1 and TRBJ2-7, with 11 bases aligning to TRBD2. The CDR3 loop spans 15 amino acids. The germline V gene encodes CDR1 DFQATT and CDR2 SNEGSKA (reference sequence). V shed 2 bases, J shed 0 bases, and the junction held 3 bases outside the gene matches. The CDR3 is CSARPSGGFSYEQYF. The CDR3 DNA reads TGCAGTGCTAGACCTAGCGGGGGGTTCTCCTACGAGCAGTACTTC.

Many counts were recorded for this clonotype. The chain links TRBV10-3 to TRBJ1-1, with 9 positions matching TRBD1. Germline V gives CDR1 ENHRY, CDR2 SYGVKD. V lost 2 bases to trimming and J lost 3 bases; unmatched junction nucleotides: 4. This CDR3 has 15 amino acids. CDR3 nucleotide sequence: TGTGCCATCAGTGAGGTGACAGGGGGATACACTGAAGCTTTCTTT. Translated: CAISEVTGGYTEAFF.

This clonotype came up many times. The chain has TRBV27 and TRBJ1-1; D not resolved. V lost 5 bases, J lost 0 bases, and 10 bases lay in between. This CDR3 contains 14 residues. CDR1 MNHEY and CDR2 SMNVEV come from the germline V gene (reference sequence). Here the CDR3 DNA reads TGTGCCAGCAGTACAAACGAGGTGAACACTGAAGCTTTCTTT. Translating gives CASSTNEVNTEAFF.

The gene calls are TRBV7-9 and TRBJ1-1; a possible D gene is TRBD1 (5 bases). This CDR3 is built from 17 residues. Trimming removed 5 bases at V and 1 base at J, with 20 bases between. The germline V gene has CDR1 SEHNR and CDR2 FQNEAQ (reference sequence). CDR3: CASSLLGLGLPNTEAFF. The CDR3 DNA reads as TGTGCCAGCAGCCTCTTAGGGCTGGGGCTACCGAACACTGAAGCTTTCTTT. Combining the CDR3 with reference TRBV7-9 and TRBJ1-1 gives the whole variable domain DTGVSQNPRHKITKRGQNVTFRCDPISEHNRLYWYRQTLGQGPEFLTYFQNEAQLEKSRLLSDRFSAERPKGSFSTLEIQRTEQGDSAMYLCASSLLGLGLPNTEAFFGQGTRLTVV.

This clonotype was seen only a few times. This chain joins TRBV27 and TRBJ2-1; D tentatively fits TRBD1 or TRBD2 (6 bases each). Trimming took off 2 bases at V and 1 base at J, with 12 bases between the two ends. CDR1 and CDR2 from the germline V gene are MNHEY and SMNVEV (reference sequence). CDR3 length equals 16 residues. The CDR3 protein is CASSLDGGRSYNEQFF. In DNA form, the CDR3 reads TGTGCCAGCAGTTTAGATGGGGGGCGTTCCTACAATGAGCAGTTCTTC.

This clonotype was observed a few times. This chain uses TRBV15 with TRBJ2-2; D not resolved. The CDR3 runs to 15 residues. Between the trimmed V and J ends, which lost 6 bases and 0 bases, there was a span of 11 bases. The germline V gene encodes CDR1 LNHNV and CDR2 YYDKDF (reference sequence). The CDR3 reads CATRKGMSNTGELFF. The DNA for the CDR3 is TGTGCCACCAGGAAGGGAATGTCGAACACCGGGGAGCTGTTTTTT.

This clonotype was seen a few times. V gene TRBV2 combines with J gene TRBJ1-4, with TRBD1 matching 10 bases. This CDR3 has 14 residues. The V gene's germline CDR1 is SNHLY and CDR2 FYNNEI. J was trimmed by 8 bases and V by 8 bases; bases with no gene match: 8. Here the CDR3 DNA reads TGTGCCAGCGACAGGGGGCGGCCTGGGGAAAAACTGTTTTTT. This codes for CASDRGRPGEKLFF. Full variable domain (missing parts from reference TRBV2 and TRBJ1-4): EPEVTQTPSHQVTQMGQEVILRCVPISNHLYFYWYRQILGQKVEFLVSFYNNEISEKSEIFDDQFSVERPDGSNFTLKIRSTKLEDSAMYFCASDRGRPGEKLFFGSGTQLSVL.

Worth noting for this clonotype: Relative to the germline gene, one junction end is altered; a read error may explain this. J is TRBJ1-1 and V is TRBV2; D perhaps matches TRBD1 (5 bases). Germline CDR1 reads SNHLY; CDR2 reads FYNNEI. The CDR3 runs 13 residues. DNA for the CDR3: TGTGGCAGCGGGAGGGGTATGAACACTGAAGCTTTCTTT. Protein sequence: CGSGRGMNTEAFF.

The CDR3 nucleotides read TGTGCCAGCAGCCCACTCCCTGCTAGCCAACGAGGGCAGTTCTTC. Protein sequence: CASSPLPASQRGQFF. The chain links TRBV7-6 to TRBJ2-1; D perhaps matches TRBD2 (5 bases). Germline assignment: CDR1 SGHVS and CDR2 FNYEAQ. The germline V and J ends were trimmed by 5 bases and 12 bases, with 23 bases remaining between them. This CDR3 has 15 residues.

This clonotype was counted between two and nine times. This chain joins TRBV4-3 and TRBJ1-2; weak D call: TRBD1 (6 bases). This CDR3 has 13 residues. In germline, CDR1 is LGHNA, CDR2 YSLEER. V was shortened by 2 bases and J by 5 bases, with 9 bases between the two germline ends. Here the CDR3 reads CASSQKRGYGYTF. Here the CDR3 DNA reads TGCGCCAGCAGCCAAAAGAGGGGGTATGGCTACACCTTC.